What follows describes a single T cell receptor (beta chain). This sample was included in a study of cytomegalovirus exposure and HLA in healthy donors. Primers included in the PCR were 60 Vbeta and 13 Jbeta primers. Repertoires were generated with immunoSEQ multiplex PCR, while TCRdb's copy carries only in-frame clones and drops some. The sample records under 150,000 clones, 80% to 90% being singletons. With 4 bases clipped from V and 4 bases from J, the junction kept 16 bases outside the gene matches. Germline CDR1 reads MDHEN; CDR2 reads SYDVKM. The CDR3 loop spans 18 amino acids. The TCR was taken from a middle-aged woman in good health and CMV-seropositive. Sequencing was performed on PBMCs. The rearrangement joins TRBV28 to TRBJ1-5; 7 bases are a match to TRBD1. The CDR3 loop is CASSSIIATGEPNQPQHF. CDR3 DNA sequence: TGTGCCAGCAGTTCCATAATCGCTACAGGGGAACCTAATCAGCCCCAGCATTTT.